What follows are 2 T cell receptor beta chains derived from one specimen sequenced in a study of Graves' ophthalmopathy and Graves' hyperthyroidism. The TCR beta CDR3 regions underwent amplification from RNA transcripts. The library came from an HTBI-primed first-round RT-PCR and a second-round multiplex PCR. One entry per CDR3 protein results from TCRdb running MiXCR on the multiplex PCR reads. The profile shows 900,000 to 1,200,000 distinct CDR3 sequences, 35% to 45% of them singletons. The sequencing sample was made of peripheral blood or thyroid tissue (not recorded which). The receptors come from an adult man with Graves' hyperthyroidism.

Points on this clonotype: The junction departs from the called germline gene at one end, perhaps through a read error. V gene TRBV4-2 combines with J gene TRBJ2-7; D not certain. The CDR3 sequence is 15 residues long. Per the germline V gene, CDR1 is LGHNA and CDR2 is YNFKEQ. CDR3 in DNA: TGTGCCAGCGGCCAAGATCCAGTCCTTTCCTACGAGCAGTACTTC. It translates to CASGQDPVLSYEQYF.

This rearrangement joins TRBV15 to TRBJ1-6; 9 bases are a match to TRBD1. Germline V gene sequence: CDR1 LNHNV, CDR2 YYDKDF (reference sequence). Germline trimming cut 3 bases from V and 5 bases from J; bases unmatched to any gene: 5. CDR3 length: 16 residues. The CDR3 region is CATSSPRQGDNSPLHF. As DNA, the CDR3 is TGTGCCACCAGCAGCCCACGACAGGGGGATAATTCACCCCTCCACTTT.